These 23 T cell receptor beta chains were all obtained from the same sample, sequenced in a study of vaccination and CD4 T cells after COVID-19. Antigen specificity for these receptors is unknown. Sequence data for DNA of cultured CD4+ T cells were generated by the Oncomine TCR Beta short-read assay. Via MiXCR, TCRdb re-called the PCR reads, giving one row per CDR3 protein. The data show 20,000 or so distinct CDR3 sequences, roughly 47% seen once. Treatment described: roughly 10-day PBMC culture with coronavirus spike peptide pools or control peptides (ViraFEST assay). This material consisted of CD4+ T cells from blood, cultured in vitro, taken before SARS-CoV-2 vaccination. All receptors derive from a human donor who had recovered from COVID-19.

The V call is TRBV20-1, the J call TRBJ2-2, with D possibly being TRBD2 (5 bases). The germline V gene has CDR1 DFQATT and CDR2 SNEGSKA (reference sequence). The germline V and J ends were trimmed by 0 bases and 6 bases, with 26 bases remaining between them. This CDR3 has 19 amino acids. Written as DNA, the CDR3 is TGCAGTGCTAGAGACCAATCTTCGGGCTCCGGAGGTGTGGCCGGGGAGCTGTTTTTT. Its translation: CSARDQSSGSGGVAGELFF.

The chain employs TRBV24-1 and TRBJ2-3; 9 positions match TRBD1. After removal of 4 bases from V and 4 bases from J, the junction contained 11 bases not matched to a gene. CDR1 and CDR2 from the germline V gene are KGHDR and SFDVKD. This CDR3 region has 17 residues. The CDR3 coding sequence is TGTGCCACCAGTGAGCCCTCCGGGACAGGGATCGCAGATACGCAGTATTTT. Amino acid sequence: CATSEPSGTGIADTQYF.

This sequence joins TRBV20-1 and TRBJ2-1; possibly TRBD2 for D (5 bases). Trimming cost V 6 bases and J 0 bases, with 15 bases left between them. Germline CDR1 and CDR2: DFQATT and SNEGSKA (reference sequence). The CDR3 runs 15 residues. The CDR3 DNA sequence: TGCAGTGCAAAGAGGCGAGGGAGCTCCTACAATGAGCAGTTCTTC. Its translation: CSAKRRGSSYNEQFF.

This chain links TRBV7-2 with TRBJ2-2; D gene ambiguous. The CDR3 consists of 15 residues. The V end lost 3 bases, the J end lost 6 bases, and 14 bases lay between the germline ends. The V gene's germline CDR1 is SGHTA and CDR2 FQGNSA. In nucleotides, the CDR3 is TGTGCCAGCAGCTTCCGACCCCCAAGGGCCGGGGAGCTGTTTTTT. Translated: CASSFRPPRAGELFF.

This clonotype was picked up one time. The chain couples TRBV11-1 to TRBJ1-1; 12 positions agree with TRBD1. The CDR3 length is 17 residues. The germline V gene has CDR1 SGHAT and CDR2 FQDESV (reference sequence). The V segment lost 5 bases and the J segment 4 bases; nucleotides outside the gene matches: 11. CDR3 amino acids: CASSPGPGQGAVTEAFF. The CDR3 coding sequence is TGTGCCAGCAGCCCCGGACCGGGACAGGGGGCGGTCACTGAAGCTTTCTTT.

There are a few counts of this clonotype. V is TRBV20-1 and J is TRBJ2-3, with D possibly being TRBD2 (6 bases). This CDR3 spans 18 amino acids. Germline CDR1 DFQATT, CDR2 SNEGSKA (reference sequence). Trimming took off 2 bases at V and 0 bases at J, with 21 bases between the two ends. CDR3 region: CSARKVGGNTISTDTQYF. DNA of the CDR3: TGCAGTGCTAGAAAAGTCGGGGGTAATACGATTAGCACAGATACGCAGTATTTT.

The chain recombines TRBV11-2 with TRBJ2-5; D gene unclear. Deletions cut 3 bases from V and 3 bases from J, with 5 bases between. Germline V CDR1 and CDR2: SGHAT, FQNNGV. The CDR3 spans 12 residues. The CDR3 nucleotides read TGTGCCAGCAGCTTCAATGAAGAGACCCAGTACTTC. Translated: CASSFNEETQYF.

This clonotype was observed a few times. CDR3: CSARELIVRASGGLPLEQYF. The CDR3, as DNA: TGCAGTGCCAGGGAGTTGATAGTTCGGGCTAGCGGGGGCCTTCCTCTCGAGCAGTACTTC. The rearrangement joins TRBV20-1 to TRBJ2-7, with 10 positions matching TRBD2. CDR1 is DFQATT and CDR2 is SNEGSKA in the germline V gene (reference sequence). V was pared by 6 bases and J by 6 bases, with 29 bases of the junction left unmatched. The CDR3 contains 20 residues.

The chain links TRBV20-1 to TRBJ2-1, with TRBD2 identical over 9 bases. The germline gives CDR1 DFQATT, CDR2 SNEGSKA (reference sequence). The CDR3 has 13 residues. V gave up 7 bases and J gave up 4 bases; unmatched junction bases: 5. Written as DNA, the CDR3 is TGCAGTGTTCTAGCGGGGTGGTACAATGAGCAGTTCTTC. This encodes CSVLAGWYNEQFF.

The chain combines TRBV28 with TRBJ1-1; D remains ambiguous. V lost 4 bases, J lost 0 bases, and 6 bases lay in between. Germline assignment: CDR1 MDHEN and CDR2 SYDVKM. The CDR3 totals 13 residues. The CDR3 DNA reads as TGTGCCAGCAGTTCGGGCGTGAACACTGAAGCTTTCTTT. Its translation: CASSSGVNTEAFF. The full variable domain, completed using reference TRBV28 and TRBJ1-1, is DVKVTQSSRYLVKRTGEKVFLECVQDMDHENMFWYRQDPGLGLRLIYFSYDVKMKEKGDIPEGYSVSREKKERFSLILESASTNQTSMYLCASSSGVNTEAFFGQGTRLTVV.

By share, this clonotype ranks as medium-sized. The genes are TRBV6-2 or TRBV6-3 and TRBJ1-1; no firm D call. The CDR3 is made up of 14 amino acids. Germline V gives CDR1 MNHEY, CDR2 SVGEGT. The V and J ends lost 6 bases and 6 bases respectively, with 17 bases between them. CDR3 residues: CASRTLGKVAEAFF. Written as DNA, the CDR3 is TGTGCCAGCAGGACCTTGGGGAAAGTCGCTGAAGCTTTCTTT.

This clonotype appeared a few times. V is TRBV20-1 and J is TRBJ1-3; no reliable D call. The CDR3 is 14 residues long. The ends were cut back, 3 bases at V and 3 bases at J, with 12 bases in the middle. The germline V gene has CDR1 DFQATT and CDR2 SNEGSKA (reference sequence). The CDR3 region has the DNA TGCAGTGCTAGCTGGCCAGACCGTGGAAACACCATATATTTT. Translating it yields CSASWPDRGNTIYF.

The rearrangement joins TRBV20-1 to TRBJ2-3; D ambiguous. This CDR3 is built from 11 residues. With 7 bases removed from V and 0 bases from J, the gap between germline ends came to 5 bases. Germline values: CDR1 DFQATT, CDR2 SNEGSKA (reference sequence). The CDR3 sequence is CSVESTDTQYF. The CDR3 DNA follows: TGCAGTGTCGAGAGCACAGATACGCAGTATTTT.

This clonotype came up a few times. This chain joins TRBV27 and TRBJ1-1; D is ambiguous. In germline, CDR1 is MNHEY, CDR2 SMNVEV (reference sequence). This CDR3 has 15 residues. Trimming removed 3 bases from V and 4 bases from J, with 15 bases in between. Here the CDR3 reads CASSFSWVSITEAFF. CDR3 nucleotides: TGTGCCAGCAGTTTTTCCTGGGTATCGATCACTGAAGCTTTCTTT.

The V and J genes are TRBV10-1 and TRBJ2-3, with D possibly TRBD1 on 5 matching bases. The CDR3 length is 15 residues. V dropped 2 bases and J dropped 0 bases, with 9 bases sitting between them. Germline lookup yields CDR1 WNHNN and CDR2 SYGVQD (reference sequence). The CDR3 DNA sequence: TGCGCCAGCAGTGAGGCTGGGGCTAGCACAGATACGCAGTATTTT. It yields the protein CASSEAGASTDTQYF.

V gene TRBV7-2 combines with J gene TRBJ2-3, with D possibly being TRBD2 (5 bases). Germline CDR1 SGHTA, CDR2 FQGNSA. The CDR3 sequence is 13 residues long. V lost 2 bases to trimming and J lost 6 bases, with 9 bases between them. CDR3 sequence (DNA): TGTGCCAGCAGCTTATCGGGGTTGGATACGCAGTATTTT. This gives the protein CASSLSGLDTQYF.

V gene TRBV7-2 combines with J gene TRBJ2-2; 13 bases are a match to TRBD2. There are 16 residues in the CDR3. Trimming removed 5 bases from V and 5 bases from J; junction bases left unmatched: 5. Germline V CDR1 and CDR2: SGHTA, FQGNSA. CDR3 nucleotides: TGTGCCAGCAGCGTCACTAGCGGGAGGGGAACCGGGGAGCTGTTTTTT. Translating it yields CASSVTSGRGTGELFF.

The genes are TRBV4-3 and TRBJ2-2; 7 bases match TRBD2. From germline, CDR1 is LGHNA and CDR2 YSLEER. Unmatched junction bases numbered 6, after V lost 2 bases and J lost 6 bases. This CDR3 is built from 15 residues. In DNA form, the CDR3 reads TGCGCCAGCAGCCAATCCCGACTAGCCGCCGGGGAGCTGTTTTTT. Its translation is CASSQSRLAAGELFF.

The chain couples TRBV7-2 to TRBJ1-2; 10 bases agree with TRBD1. The CDR3 runs to 15 residues. The V and J ends lost 5 bases and 8 bases, in that order; junction bases with no gene match: 11. Germline values: CDR1 SGHTA, CDR2 FQGNSA. CDR3 coding DNA: TGTGCCAGCAGCATGGGGACAGGGGTTGCTGGAGGCTACACCTTC. Protein: CASSMGTGVAGGYTF.

In DNA form, the CDR3 reads TGCAGTGCTCGTCAGGGGGCGCCGGATGGCTACACCTTC. Protein product: CSARQGAPDGYTF. V and J are TRBV20-1 and TRBJ1-2, with 8 bases lining up with TRBD1. J lost 6 bases, V lost 5 bases, and 8 bases had no gene match. Per the germline V gene, CDR1 is DFQATT and CDR2 is SNEGSKA (reference sequence). The CDR3 is 13 amino acids.

The J gene is TRBJ2-1, the V gene TRBV20-1, with TRBD2 identical over 7 bases. This CDR3 has 16 amino acids. V shed 5 bases and J 0 bases; nucleotides not matched to a gene: 10. CDR1 DFQATT and CDR2 SNEGSKA come from the germline V gene (reference sequence). CDR3 DNA: TGCAGTGCTCATTCAAGCGGGGATAGCTCCTACAATGAGCAGTTCTTC. Translation: CSAHSSGDSSYNEQFF.

The chain is built from TRBV6-2 or TRBV6-3 and TRBJ1-5; tentatively, D is TRBD1 (5 bases). V gave up 5 bases and J gave up 11 bases, with 16 bases separating them. This CDR3 spans 13 amino acids. Per germline, CDR1 MNHEY and CDR2 SVGEGT. DNA for the CDR3: TGTGCCAGCAGTCCCGGATCCGGGGCGGCCCAGCATTTT. Translated: CASSPGSGAAQHF.

V and J are TRBV4-1 and TRBJ1-2; 8 bases are shared with TRBD1. Germline V gene lookup returns CDR1 MGHRA and CDR2 YSYEKL. The J segment lost 4 bases and the V segment lost 4 bases, leaving 8 bases of the junction unmatched. The CDR3 runs 15 residues. The CDR3 DNA follows: TGCGCCAGCAGCCCGGGACAGGTTTTGGGCTATGGCTACACCTTC. This sequence encodes CASSPGQVLGYGYTF.